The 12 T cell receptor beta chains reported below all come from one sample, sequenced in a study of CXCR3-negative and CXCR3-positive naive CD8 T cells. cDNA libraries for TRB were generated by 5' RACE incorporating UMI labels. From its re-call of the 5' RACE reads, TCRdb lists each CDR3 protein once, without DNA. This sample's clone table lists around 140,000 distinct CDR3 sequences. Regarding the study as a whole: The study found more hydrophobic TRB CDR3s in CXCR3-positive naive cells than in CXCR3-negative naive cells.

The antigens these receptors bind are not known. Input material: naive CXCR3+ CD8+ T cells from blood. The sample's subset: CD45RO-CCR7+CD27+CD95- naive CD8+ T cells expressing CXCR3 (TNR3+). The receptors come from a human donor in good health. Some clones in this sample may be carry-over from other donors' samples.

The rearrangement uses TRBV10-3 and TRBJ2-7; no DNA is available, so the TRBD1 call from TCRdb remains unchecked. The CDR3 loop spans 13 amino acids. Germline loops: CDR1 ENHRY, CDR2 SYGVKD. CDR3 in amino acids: CAISGDRVDEQYF.

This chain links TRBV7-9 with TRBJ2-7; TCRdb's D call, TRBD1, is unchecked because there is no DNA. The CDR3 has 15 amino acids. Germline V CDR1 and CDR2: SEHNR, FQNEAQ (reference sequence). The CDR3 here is CASSFPTGGIYEQYF.

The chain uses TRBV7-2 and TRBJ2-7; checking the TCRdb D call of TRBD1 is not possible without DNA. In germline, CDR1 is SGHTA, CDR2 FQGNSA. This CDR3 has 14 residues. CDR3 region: CASSTSGTAYEQYF.

Here the CDR3 reads CASSLALPNTEAFF. V is TRBV12-3 or TRBV12-4 and J is TRBJ1-1. CDR3 size: 14 residues.

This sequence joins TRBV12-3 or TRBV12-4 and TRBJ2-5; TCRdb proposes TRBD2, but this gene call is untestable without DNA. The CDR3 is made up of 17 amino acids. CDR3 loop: CASSTRTGLAGVETQYF.

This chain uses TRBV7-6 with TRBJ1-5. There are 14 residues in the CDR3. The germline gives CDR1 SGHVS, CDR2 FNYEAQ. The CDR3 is CASSPIGGNQPQHF.

CDR3 sequence reads: CASSYGQGFVDEQFF. This chain uses TRBV7-3 with TRBJ2-1; the D call from TCRdb, TRBD1, cannot be confirmed without DNA. The CDR3 runs to 15 residues. The germline V gene has CDR1 SGHTA and CDR2 FQGTGA.

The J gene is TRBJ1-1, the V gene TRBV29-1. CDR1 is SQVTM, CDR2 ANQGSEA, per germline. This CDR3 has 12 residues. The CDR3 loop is CSVERAQAEAFF.

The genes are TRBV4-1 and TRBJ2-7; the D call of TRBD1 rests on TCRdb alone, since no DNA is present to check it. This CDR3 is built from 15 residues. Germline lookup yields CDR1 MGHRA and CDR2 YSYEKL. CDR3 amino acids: CASSSGANGLYEQYF.

The CDR3 sequence is CASSFDRASYEQYF. The chain is built from TRBV5-1 and TRBJ2-7; with no DNA, the TCRdb D assignment of TRBD1 cannot be verified. The CDR3 sequence is 14 residues long. The germline V gene has CDR1 SGHRS and CDR2 YFSETQ.

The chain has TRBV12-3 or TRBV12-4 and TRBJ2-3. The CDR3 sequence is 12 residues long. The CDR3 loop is CASSLIGDTQYF.

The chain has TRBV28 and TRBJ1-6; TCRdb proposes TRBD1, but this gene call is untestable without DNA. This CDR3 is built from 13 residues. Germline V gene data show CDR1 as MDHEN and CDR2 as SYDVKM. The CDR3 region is CASSFDSNSPLHF.